These 19 T cell receptor beta chains originate from one sample sequenced in a study of cytomegalovirus exposure and HLA in healthy donors. The PCR contained 60 Vbeta and 13 Jbeta primers. The table came from immunoSEQ multiplex PCR; TCRdb's copy has only in-frame clones and leaves some out. This sample carries about 250,000 clones, about 90% of them seen once, and the ten largest clones take less than 2%. The sample taken for sequencing was PBMCs. These receptors were collected from a girl under 10 years old in good health and CMV-seronegative.

V usage is TRBV29-1 and J usage is TRBJ2-3; no clear D gene. Germline-derived CDR1 and CDR2 are SQVTM and ANQGSEA. The V gene lost 8 bases and the J gene lost 1 base, with 10 bases spanning the gap. This CDR3 is built from 12 residues. The CDR3 DNA sequence: TGCAGCTCCGGCCGGGGCACAGATACGCAGTATTTT. It translates to CSSGRGTDTQYF.

The chain combines TRBV27 with TRBJ1-1, with 7 bases that match TRBD1. J gave up 6 bases and V 4 bases, and 5 bases lay outside the gene matches. Per germline, CDR1 MNHEY and CDR2 SMNVEV (reference sequence). This CDR3 contains 13 residues. CDR3 in DNA: TGTGCCAGCAGTTCCACGACAGGGTCTGAAGCTTTCTTT. Protein sequence: CASSSTTGSEAFF.

The gene calls are TRBV5-4 and TRBJ2-1, with 9 bases identical to TRBD2. Germline CDR1 is SGHNT and CDR2 is YYREEE (reference sequence). The length of the CDR3 is 15 residues. After removal of 4 bases from V and 8 bases from J, the junction contained 10 bases not matched to a gene. DNA for the CDR3: TGTGCCAGCAGCCCTCAGGGACTAGCTCTGGATGAGCAGTTCTTC. Its protein is CASSPQGLALDEQFF.

The rearrangement joins TRBV5-6 to TRBJ1-1; D not resolved. This CDR3 contains 15 residues. Deletions cut 4 bases from V and 3 bases from J, with 16 bases between. Germline-derived CDR1 and CDR2 are SGHDT and YYEEEE. CDR3 nucleotide sequence: TGTGCCAGCAGCCCGGCGGGCAGGCGGGACACTGAAGCTTTCTTT. This gives the protein CASSPAGRRDTEAFF.

This chain links TRBV5-1 with TRBJ1-4, with 9 nucleotides matching TRBD1. Germline V CDR1 and CDR2: SGHRS, YFSETQ. Trimming cost V 5 bases and J 5 bases; bases outside gene matches: 7. The CDR3 spans 15 residues. The CDR3 here is CASSRSGTGNEKLFF. For the CDR3, the DNA is TGCGCCAGCAGTCGATCCGGGACAGGGAATGAAAAACTGTTTTTT.

CDR3 nucleotide sequence: TGTGCCAGCAGCCGGGGGACAGACCCTGGAAACACCATATATTTT. Translation gives CASSRGTDPGNTIYF. This chain joins TRBV4-2 and TRBJ1-3, with 7 bases that match TRBD1. CDR3 length: 15 amino acids. The V and J ends lost 4 bases and 2 bases, in that order; junction bases with no gene match: 5. Germline-derived CDR1 and CDR2 are LGHNA and YNFKEQ.

The J gene is TRBJ2-7, the V gene TRBV2, with 13 bases lining up with TRBD2. The CDR3 totals 15 residues. The germline gives CDR1 SNHLY, CDR2 FYNNEI. V dropped 6 bases and J dropped 6; count of bases not matched to a gene: 8. The CDR3 DNA reads as TGTGCCAGCAGCGATCCGGGACTAGCGGGATTCGAGCAGTACTTC. Translation gives CASSDPGLAGFEQYF.

V usage is TRBV6-6 and J usage is TRBJ1-4, with D hard to call. The V gene's germline CDR1 is MNHNY and CDR2 SVGAGI (reference sequence). Trimming left V 2 bases short and J 8 bases short, with 9 bases between. This CDR3 spans 13 amino acids. CDR3 DNA: TGTGCCAGCAGTTACGTGGGAGGGGAAAAACTGTTTTTT. It encodes CASSYVGGEKLFF.

The V and J genes are TRBV10-2 and TRBJ1-6; D is uncertain. V was cut by 3 bases and J by 4 bases, with 13 bases left in between. The CDR3 extends over 16 amino acids. Germline loops: CDR1 WSHSY, CDR2 SAAADI. Here the CDR3 DNA reads TGCGCCAGCAGTGATAACAGTCCTCCATATAATTCACCCCTCCACTTT. This translates into CASSDNSPPYNSPLHF.

The genes are TRBV6-6 and TRBJ2-1; TRBD2 aligns across 7 bases. The germline gives CDR1 MNHNY, CDR2 SVGAGI (reference sequence). This CDR3 is 16 amino acids long. V was clipped by 5 bases and J by 6 bases; unmatched bases: 13. The CDR3 spells CASSLPLAARVNEQFF. DNA for the CDR3: TGTGCCAGCAGTCTCCCCCTAGCGGCTCGGGTCAATGAGCAGTTCTTC.

The gene calls are TRBV27 and TRBJ2-7, with TRBD2 matching 10 bases. The CDR3 spans 14 residues. The germline gives CDR1 MNHEY, CDR2 SMNVEV (reference sequence). V lost 8 bases, J lost 4 bases, and 8 bases stayed unmatched. The CDR3 region has the DNA TGTGCCAGCGGTAGTCTAGCGGGGGATTACGAGCAGTACTTC. Its protein is CASGSLAGDYEQYF.

This chain links TRBV19 with TRBJ2-1; weak D call: TRBD1 (6 bases). The CDR3 consists of 12 residues. With 6 bases removed from V and 7 bases from J, the gap between germline ends came to 10 bases. Germline loops: CDR1 LNHDA, CDR2 SQIVND (reference sequence). CDR3 amino acids: CASSWTANEQFF. The DNA for the CDR3 is TGTGCCAGTAGCTGGACAGCTAATGAGCAGTTCTTC.

The gene calls are TRBV6-6 and TRBJ2-1, with TRBD2 as a possible D gene (5 bases). This CDR3 spans 16 amino acids. The germline V and J ends were trimmed by 7 bases and 0 bases, with 16 bases remaining between them. Germline V gene lookup returns CDR1 MNHNY and CDR2 SVGAGI (reference sequence). CDR3 amino acids: CASTTYGVSSYNEQFF. CDR3 nucleotide sequence: TGTGCCAGCACCACCTACGGGGTTAGCTCCTACAATGAGCAGTTCTTC.

This clone has a single count. The chain recombines TRBV11-2 with TRBJ2-1, with D perhaps matching TRBD1 (7 bases). The V gene lost 1 base and the J gene lost 6 bases, with 13 bases spanning the gap. CDR1 is SGHAT, CDR2 FQNNGV, per germline. This CDR3 is built from 15 residues. CDR3 nucleotide sequence: TGTGCCAGCAGCTTAGTCAGGGGGGCTGCCAATGAGCAGTTCTTC. This translates into CASSLVRGAANEQFF.

This chain links TRBV2 with TRBJ1-5, with 7 bases matching TRBD1. CDR3 length: 16 residues. Germline CDR1 SNHLY, CDR2 FYNNEI. V dropped 4 bases and J dropped 3; count of bases not matched to a gene: 9. This chain's CDR3 is CASSGGTVSLNQPQHF. CDR3 coding DNA: TGTGCCAGCAGTGGGGGGACAGTATCACTCAATCAGCCCCAGCATTTT.

The chain is built from TRBV18 and TRBJ1-4; D not resolved. Trimming cost V 1 base and J 3 bases, with 12 bases left between them. CDR1 and CDR2 from the germline V gene are KGHSH and LQKENI. This CDR3 has 16 residues. The CDR3 DNA reads TGTGCCAGCTCACCACTGGCAGGATTATCTAATGAAAAACTGTTTTTT. Encoded protein: CASSPLAGLSNEKLFF.

This chain connects TRBV19 to TRBJ1-5, with 9 bases lining up with TRBD1. J lost 6 bases, V lost 7 bases, and 4 bases had no gene match. This CDR3 has 13 residues. CDR1 and CDR2 from the germline V gene are LNHDA and SQIVND (reference sequence). CDR3 loop: CASNRGLAQPQHF. Written as DNA, the CDR3 is TGTGCCAGTAACAGGGGGCTTGCTCAGCCCCAGCATTTT.

The chain links TRBV2 to TRBJ2-3, with D possibly being TRBD2 (6 bases). The CDR3 is 15 residues long. Germline lookup yields CDR1 SNHLY and CDR2 FYNNEI. The ends were cut back, 8 bases at V and 0 bases at J, with 15 bases in the middle. The CDR3 protein is CASFLRDSSTDTQYF. The CDR3 DNA sequence: TGTGCCAGCTTCCTCAGGGACTCTAGCACAGATACGCAGTATTTT.

V gene TRBV5-1 combines with J gene TRBJ2-7, with a weak D call TRBD1 (6 bases). Trimming shortened V by 0 bases and J by 3 bases, and 7 bases separated the two germline ends. Germline loops: CDR1 SGHRS, CDR2 YFSETQ. CDR3 size: 13 residues. The CDR3 DNA follows: TGCGCCAGCAGCTTGGGGGGGCGCTACGAGCAGTACTTC. Protein product: CASSLGGRYEQYF.